This T cell receptor (beta chain) appears in the sequencing data of a study of Ad26.COV2.S vaccination and SARS-CoV-2 variants. Study details: Trial arm assignment for the donor was COV1001 Ad26.COV2.S.

General study results and limits: There was a possibility that the TCR breadth and depth analyses underestimated total T cell responses. Compared with placebo recipients, vaccine recipients had higher spike-specific TCR breadth.

Sample treatment: roughly 18 received Ad26.COV2.S at low or high dose, single or two shots; about 5 received placebo; per-sample allocation not given. On day 63 after the first injection, vaccine and placebo recipients gave samples. TCRdb's table, derived via immunoSEQ multiplex PCR, lists solely in-frame clones and lacks some. The repertoire includes fewer than 800,000 clones, more than 70% of them detected once, and roughly 1.5% sits in the top ten. To note about this clone: Its specificity is unknown.

Germline V lookup: CDR1 LNHNV, CDR2 YYDKDF (reference sequence). Deletions cut 3 bases from V and 3 bases from J, with 18 bases between. This CDR3 is built from 16 residues. The chain carries TRBV15 and TRBJ2-7; TRBD1 might be the D (5 bases). Sample: peripheral blood, taken in a trial of Ad26.COV2.S vaccine versus placebo. This clonotype originated in a person aged 18-65 years who received the Ad26.COV2.S COVID-19 vaccine or a placebo. The CDR3 DNA follows: TGTGCCACCAGCAGTCCCGGAACAGGAAAACTCTACGAGCAGTACTTC. Amino acids: CATSSPGTGKLYEQYF. Together with reference TRBV15 and TRBJ2-7, the CDR3 gives the full variable domain: DAMVIQNPRYQVTQFGKPVTLSCSQTLNHNVMYWYQQKSSQAPKLLFHYYDKDFNNEADTPDNFQSRRPNTSFCFLDIRSPGLGDTAMYLCATSSPGTGKLYEQYFGPGTRLTVT.